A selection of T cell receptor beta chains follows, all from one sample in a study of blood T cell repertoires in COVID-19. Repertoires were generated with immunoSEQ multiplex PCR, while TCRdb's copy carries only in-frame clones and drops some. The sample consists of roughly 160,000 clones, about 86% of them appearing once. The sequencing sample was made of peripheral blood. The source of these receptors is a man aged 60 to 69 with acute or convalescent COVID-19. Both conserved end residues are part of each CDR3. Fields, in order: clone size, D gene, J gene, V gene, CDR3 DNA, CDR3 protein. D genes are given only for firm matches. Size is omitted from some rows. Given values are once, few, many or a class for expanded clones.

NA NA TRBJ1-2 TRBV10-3 TGTGCCATCAGTGAGCGCCAGGATGGCTACACCTTC CAISERQDGYTF
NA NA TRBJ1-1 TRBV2 TGTGCCAGACAGGGAAGCACTGAAGCTTTCTTT CARQGSTEAFF
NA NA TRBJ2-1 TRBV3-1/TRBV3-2 TGTGCCAGCAGCCGAGGTAGCGCTACCTACAATGAGCAGTTCTTC CASSRGSATYNEQFF
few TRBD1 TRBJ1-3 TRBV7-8 TGTGCCAGCAGCTTTAACAGGGGTGACGGAAACACCATATATTTT CASSFNRGDGNTIYF
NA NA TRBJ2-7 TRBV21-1 TGTGCCAGCAGCAAAGACGGCGGGCACAACTCTCTAGACGAGCAGTACTTC CASSKDGGHNSLDEQYF
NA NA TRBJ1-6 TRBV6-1 TGTGCCAGCAGTGAAGGAGCAGGCCCCTTTGATCCCCTCCACTTT CASSEGAGPFDPLHF
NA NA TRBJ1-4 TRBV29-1 TGCAGCGCCCGGGAGGATGCAACTAATGAAAAACTGTTTTTT CSAREDATNEKLFF
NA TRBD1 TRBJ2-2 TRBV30 TGTGCCTGGAGTAACCGACAGGGGGCGAACACCGGGGAGCTGTTTTTT CAWSNRQGANTGELFF
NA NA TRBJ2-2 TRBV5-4 TGTGCCAGCAGCTCGCCGTCGGGATCAAACACCGGGGAGCTGTTTTTT CASSSPSGSNTGELFF
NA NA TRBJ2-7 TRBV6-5 TGTGCCAGCGCGACGGGGGGCAGGTACGAGCAGTACTTC CASATGGRYEQYF
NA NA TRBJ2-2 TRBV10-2 TGCGCCAGCAGGGAAACAGGGAACACCGGGGAGCTGTTTTTT CASRETGNTGELFF
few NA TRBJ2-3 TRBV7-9 TGTGCCAGCAGGGCTTGGGGCGAAAGAGGTAGGGGAGATACGCAGTATTTT CASRAWGERGRGDTQYF
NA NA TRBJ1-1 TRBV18 TGTGCCAGCTCACCAAGGAGGCCCAGCTCACCGAACACTGAAGCTTTCTTT CASSPRRPSSPNTEAFF
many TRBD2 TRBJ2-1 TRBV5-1 TGCGCCAGCAGCTTGGGGACTAGCGGGAGGAGGTTAGGAGTTGAGCAGTTCTTC CASSLGTSGRRLGVEQFF
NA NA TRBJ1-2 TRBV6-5 TGTGCCAGCAGTTACTCGAGCGGGTTCTATGGCTACACCTTC CASSYSSGFYGYTF
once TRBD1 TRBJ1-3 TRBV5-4 TGTGCCAGCAGCCCCCCGGGACAGGGGGCAAACACCATATATTTT CASSPPGQGANTIYF
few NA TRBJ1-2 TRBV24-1 TGTGCCACCAGTGATTCCGCAGGGTTAGGTGGCTACACCTTC CATSDSAGLGGYTF
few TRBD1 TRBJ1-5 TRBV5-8 TGTGCCAGCAGTTCCAGGGGGCGCGGCAATCAGCCCCAGCATTTT CASSSRGRGNQPQHF
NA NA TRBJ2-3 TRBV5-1 TGCGCCAGCAGTGGGGGGGCGTTCAGCACAGATACGCAGTATTTT CASSGGAFSTDTQYF
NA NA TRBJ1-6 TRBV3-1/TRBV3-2 TGTGCCAGCAGCCAGAGCCAACGGGGTTCACCCCTCCACTTT CASSQSQRGSPLHF
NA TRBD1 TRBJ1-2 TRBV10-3 TGTGCCGCCCGAGGGGACAGGGCCGGCTACACCTTC CAARGDRAGYTF
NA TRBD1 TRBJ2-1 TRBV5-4 TGTGCCAGCAGCTCGGGACAGGTCTCAGGCAATGAGCAGTTCTTC CASSSGQVSGNEQFF
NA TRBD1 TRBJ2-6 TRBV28 TGTGCCAGCAGCCGAGGGGGCGCCTACTACACGGGGGCCAACGTCCTGACTTTC CASSRGGAYYTGANVLTF
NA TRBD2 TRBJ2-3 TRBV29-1 TGCAGCGTTGAGCTAGCGGGAGGCCTGACGGATACGCAGTATTTT CSVELAGGLTDTQYF
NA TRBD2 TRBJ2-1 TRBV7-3 TGTGCCAGCAGCCCAGGAGCGGGAGTGGTAGGTGAGCAGTTCTTC CASSPGAGVVGEQFF
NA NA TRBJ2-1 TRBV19 TGTGCCAGTAGTGAGGGCCGGTGGAATGAGCAGTTCTTC CASSEGRWNEQFF
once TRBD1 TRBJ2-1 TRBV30 TGTGCCTGGAGTGGACCCTCCAGGGGGAGATCTGGCAATGAGCAGTTCTTC CAWSGPSRGRSGNEQFF
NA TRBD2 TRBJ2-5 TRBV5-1 TGCGCCAGCAGCCCTGCGACTAGCGCCCAAGAGACCCAGTACTTC CASSPATSAQETQYF
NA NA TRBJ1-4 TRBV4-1 TGCGCCAGCAGCCTTGGGCTCGGCGTTGCGCCACCTAATGAAAAACTGTTTTTT CASSLGLGVAPPNEKLFF
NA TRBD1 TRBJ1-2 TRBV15 TGTGCCACCAGCCCCGGACAGGGATATGGCTACACCTTC CATSPGQGYGYTF
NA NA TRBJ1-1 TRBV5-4 TGTGCCAGCAGTTCCATGGGAGTGAAACACACTGAAGCTTTCTTT CASSSMGVKHTEAFF
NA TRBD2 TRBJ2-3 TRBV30 TGTGCCTGGAGTGCCCTAGCGGGATACACAGATACGCAGTATTTT CAWSALAGYTDTQYF
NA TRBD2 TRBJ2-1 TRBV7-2 TGTGCCAGCAGCGTGGGACTAGCGGCCTACAATGAGCAGTTCTTC CASSVGLAAYNEQFF
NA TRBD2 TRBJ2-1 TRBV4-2 TGTGCCAGCAGCCAAGGGGAACTAGCGGGAGGGTATGAGCAGTTCTTC CASSQGELAGGYEQFF
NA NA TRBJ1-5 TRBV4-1 TGCGCCAGCAGCCAAGGCCGGGATTATAGCAATCAGCCCCAGCATTTT CASSQGRDYSNQPQHF
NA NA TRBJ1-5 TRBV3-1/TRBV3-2 TGTGCCAGCAGCCAAGATCTCGGGCAGCCCCAGCATTTT CASSQDLGQPQHF